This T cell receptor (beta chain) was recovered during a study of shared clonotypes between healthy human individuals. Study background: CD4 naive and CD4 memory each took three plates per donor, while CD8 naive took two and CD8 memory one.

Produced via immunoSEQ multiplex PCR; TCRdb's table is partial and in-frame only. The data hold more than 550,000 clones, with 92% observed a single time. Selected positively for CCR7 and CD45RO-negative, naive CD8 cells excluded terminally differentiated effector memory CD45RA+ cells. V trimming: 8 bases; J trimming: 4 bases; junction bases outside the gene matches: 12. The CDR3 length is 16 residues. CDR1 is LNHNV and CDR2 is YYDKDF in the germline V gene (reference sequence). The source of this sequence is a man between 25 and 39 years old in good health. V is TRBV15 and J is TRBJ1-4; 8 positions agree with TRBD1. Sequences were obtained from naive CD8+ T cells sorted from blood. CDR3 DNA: TGTGCCACCGCGGACAGGGTGGATCCGGATAATGAAAAACTGTTTTTT. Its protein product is CATADRVDPDNEKLFF.